The clone carrying this T cell receptor (beta chain) was counted once. Trimming pared 6 bases from V and 7 bases from J, leaving 19 bases between. The CDR3 runs to 15 residues. Germline V lookup: CDR1 SGHAT, CDR2 FQNNGV. TEMRA cells were enriched by FACS, and CD4+ and CD8+ T cells were negatively isolated. The data derive from a study of CD8 T cells in Susac syndrome. With random hexamers, about 0.45 to 1 ug RNA was reverse transcribed. MiXCR, run by TCRdb on the immunoSEQ multiplex PCR reads, gives a single entry per CDR3 protein. The table lists 250,000 to 300,000 distinct CDR3 sequences, 85% of them singletons.

V is TRBV11-2 and J is TRBJ2-1; no definite D call. Sequencing used CD8+ T cells from PBMCs. The TCR comes from a human donor with multiple sclerosis. The CDR3 DNA follows: TGTGCCAGCAGTCCCAGTCTCGGGTCGAAGAATGAGCAGTTCTTC. It encodes CASSPSLGSKNEQFF. The variable domain in full, completed from reference TRBV11-2 and TRBJ2-1, reads EAGVAQSPRYKIIEKRQSVAFWCNPISGHATLYWYQQILGQGPKLLIQFQNNGVVDDSQLPKDRFSAERLKGVDSTLKIQPAKLEDSAVYLCASSPSLGSKNEQFFGPGTRLTVL.